Given below is one T cell receptor beta chain in context. The CDR3 loop spans 17 amino acids. Losses at the gene ends were 1 base for V and 6 bases for J; bases not matched to a gene: 7. The V gene's germline CDR1 is SGHNT and CDR2 YYREEE (reference sequence). The repertoire was sequenced with immunoSEQ multiplex PCR; TCRdb's copy has only in-frame clones and lacks some. The sample lists some 100,000 clones, roughly 79% seen once, with roughly 15% in the top ten. These data belong to a study of blood T cell repertoires in COVID-19. The chain links TRBV5-4 to TRBJ2-2; TRBD2 matches at 12 bases. This clonotype originated in a human donor in a cohort sampled during active COVID-19. Sequenced sample: peripheral blood. CDR3 DNA: TGTGCCAGCAGCTTGACTTGGCTAGCGGGAGGGCCCGGGGAGCTGTTTTTT. Residues: CASSLTWLAGGPGELFF.